The present entry profiles one TCR beta chain with its context. The antigen is unknown. This sample stems from a study of cytomegalovirus exposure and HLA in healthy donors. Notes on the study in general: Within the data, a cluster of highly shared sequence variants was likely a sequencing artifact.

Unmatched junction bases numbered 11, after V lost 6 bases and J lost 3 bases. Germline V gene data show CDR1 as LNHDA and CDR2 as SQIVND (reference sequence). CDR3 length: 15 amino acids. PCR primers comprised 60 Vbeta and 13 Jbeta primers. Libraries were prepared by immunoSEQ multiplex PCR; TCRdb keeps only in-frame clonotypes and omits some of them. This sample has 170,000 or so clones; around 77% occur once, and the top ten carry approximately 2.5%. This clonotype was obtained from a man in his sixties in good health and CMV-seronegative. V usage is TRBV19 and J usage is TRBJ2-7; 7 bases match TRBD1. Sequenced sample: PBMCs. CDR3 sequence: CASSRTGQEDYEQYF. The CDR3 coding sequence is TGTGCCAGTAGCCGAACTGGACAGGAAGACTACGAGCAGTACTTC.